This TCR beta chain was found in a study of shared clonotypes between healthy human individuals. Points on this clone: Its antigen is undetermined.

Trimming stripped 4 bases from V and 0 bases from J, with 14 bases between. CDR3 size: 15 residues. CDR1 and CDR2 (germline): SGHDT, YYEEEE. Assay used: immunoSEQ multiplex PCR; TCRdb lists only in-frame clones, some missing. The sample holds roughly 770,000 clones, just over 95% seen once. CD45RO-negative, CCR7-selected cells formed the naive CD8 fraction, which excluded terminally differentiated effector memory CD45RA+ cells. Study results and limitations: Sharing across a few donors was seen in 4.5% to 5.5% of naive CD4 clonotypes. The low donor count limited represented genetic and exposure-history diversity.

Sequencing input: naive CD8+ T cells sorted from blood. The chain combines TRBV5-6 with TRBJ2-7; maybe TRBD1 (6 bases). The clonotype was recovered from a young man in good health. DNA for the CDR3: TGTGCCAGCAGCCTTGGACAGAAGAGCTCCTACGAGCAGTACTTC. The encoded protein is CASSLGQKSSYEQYF.